Below are 11 T cell receptor beta chains sequenced from a single sample in a study of blood T cell repertoires in COVID-19. The assay was immunoSEQ multiplex PCR, and TCRdb's table has in-frame clones only and misses some. The table shows roughly 130,000 clones, with 88% occurring only once. The sample comprised peripheral blood. The receptors were gathered from a human donor with COVID-19, enrolled during active disease. The donor label of this sample is uncertain.

Worth noting for this clone: The same CDR3 can be traced to other DNA sequences in this sample. The V gene is TRBV6-6, the J gene TRBJ1-2; TRBD1 is a possible D gene (5 bases). V gave up 5 bases and J gave up 6 bases, with 7 bases separating them. Germline V gene data show CDR1 as MNHNY and CDR2 as SVGAGI (reference sequence). The CDR3 runs 11 residues. For the CDR3, the DNA is TGTGCCAGCAGTCTCAGGGATGGCTACACCTTC. Encoded protein: CASSLRDGYTF.

The chain carries TRBV14 and TRBJ1-6; 7 bases are a match to TRBD1. The germline V gene has CDR1 SGHDN and CDR2 FVKESK. CDR3 size: 16 residues. The ends lost 3 bases at V and 2 bases at J; junction bases unmatched: 4. CDR3 loop: CASSHGQAPYNSPLHF. CDR3 coding DNA: TGTGCCAGCAGCCACGGACAGGCACCCTATAATTCACCCCTCCACTTT.

The CDR3 DNA reads TGCGCCAGCAGCTTGGCGCCGGCCAGGGCGGATGGCTACACCTTC. It encodes CASSLAPARADGYTF. V is TRBV5-1 and J is TRBJ1-2; weak D call: TRBD1 (5 bases). This CDR3 is built from 15 residues. CDR1 SGHRS and CDR2 YFSETQ come from the germline V gene. V was trimmed by 0 bases and J by 6 bases, leaving 15 bases between them.

V gene TRBV7-9 combines with J gene TRBJ1-1; maybe TRBD1 (6 bases). Trimming stripped 5 bases from V and 1 base from J, with 17 bases between. CDR3 length equals 16 residues. Germline values: CDR1 SEHNR, CDR2 FQNEAQ (reference sequence). Here the CDR3 reads CASSATGQKGNTEAFF. The DNA for the CDR3 is TGTGCCAGCAGCGCGACAGGTCAGAAGGGGAACACTGAAGCTTTCTTT.

The chain links TRBV10-2 to TRBJ1-5; 8 positions agree with TRBD1. The CDR3 consists of 16 residues. Unmatched junction bases numbered 7, after V lost 3 bases and J lost 3 bases. Germline V lookup: CDR1 WSHSY, CDR2 SAAADI. The CDR3: CASSDAGQGFNQPQHF. CDR3 sequence (DNA): TGCGCCAGCAGTGATGCCGGACAGGGCTTCAATCAGCCCCAGCATTTT.

This chain uses TRBV18 with TRBJ1-3; perhaps TRBD1 as D (5 bases). V shed 4 bases and J shed 4 bases, with 17 bases lying between them. The CDR3 is made up of 16 amino acids. Germline V gene sequence: CDR1 KGHSH, CDR2 LQKENI. In DNA, the CDR3 is TGTGCCAGCTCACAAACGACAGAGACGCTAGGAAACACCATATATTTT. Its protein product is CASSQTTETLGNTIYF.

This chain connects TRBV10-1 to TRBJ2-1, with 8 bases that match TRBD2. The length of the CDR3 is 15 residues. The J segment lost 3 bases and the V segment lost 3 bases, leaving 4 bases of the junction unmatched. From germline, CDR1 is WNHNN and CDR2 SYGVQD (reference sequence). The CDR3 loop reads CASSDRLAGYNEQFF. Here the CDR3 DNA reads TGCGCCAGCAGTGATCGTCTAGCGGGCTACAATGAGCAGTTCTTC.

The rearrangement links TRBV2 to TRBJ2-1, with D maybe TRBD2 (6 bases). The germline gives CDR1 SNHLY, CDR2 FYNNEI. Trimming removed 6 bases at V and 4 bases at J, with 16 bases between. The CDR3 consists of 15 residues. The CDR3 reads CASSRDFISYNEQFF. The CDR3 DNA is TGTGCCAGCAGCCGGGACTTCATCTCTTACAATGAGCAGTTCTTC.

The chain recombines TRBV5-1 with TRBJ2-7, with TRBD1 matching over 9 bases. Germline CDR1 SGHRS, CDR2 YFSETQ. The CDR3 has 15 residues. The V segment lost 0 bases and the J segment 1 base; nucleotides outside the gene matches: 2. The CDR3 is CASSLVGQGSYEQYF. CDR3 nucleotides: TGCGCCAGCAGCTTGGTGGGACAGGGTTCCTACGAGCAGTACTTC.

The chain uses TRBV6-5 and TRBJ1-2; D may be TRBD1 (5 bases). The germline V and J ends were trimmed by 5 bases and 7 bases, with 17 bases remaining between them. CDR3 length equals 14 residues. Germline CDR1 MNHEY, CDR2 SVGAGI. The CDR3 DNA follows: TGTGCCAGCAGTCCTGGAAGGGGAGGCTTTGGCTACACCTTC. This sequence encodes CASSPGRGGFGYTF.

The table lists this clone with a count of one. The rearrangement uses TRBV3-1 (or the pseudogene TRBV3-2) and TRBJ2-1, with 10 positions matching TRBD2. V lost 6 bases and J lost 0; bases outside the gene matches: 8. The CDR3 runs to 17 residues. Germline V gene sequence: CDR1 LGHDT, CDR2 YNNKEL (reference sequence). In DNA form, the CDR3 reads TGTGCCAGCAGGAGGGGAGCGGGAGGGAGCTCCTACAATGAGCAGTTCTTC. Translated: CASRRGAGGSSYNEQFF.